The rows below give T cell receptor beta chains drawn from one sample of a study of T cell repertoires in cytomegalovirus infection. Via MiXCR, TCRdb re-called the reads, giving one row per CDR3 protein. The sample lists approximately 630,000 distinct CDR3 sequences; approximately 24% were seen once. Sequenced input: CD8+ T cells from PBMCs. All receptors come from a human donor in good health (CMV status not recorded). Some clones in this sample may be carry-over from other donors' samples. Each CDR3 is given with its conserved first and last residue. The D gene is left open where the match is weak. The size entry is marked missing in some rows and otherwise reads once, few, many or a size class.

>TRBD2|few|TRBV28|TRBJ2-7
TGTGCCAGCAGTTTACCTAGCGGGAACCACGAGCAGTACTTC
CASSLPSGNHEQYF
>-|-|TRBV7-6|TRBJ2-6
TGTGCCAGCAGCTTAGCGAACGGGGCCAACGTCCTGACTTTC
CASSLANGANVLTF
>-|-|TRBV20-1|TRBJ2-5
TGCAGTGCTAGACACTGGGATTGGACCCAGTACTTC
CSARHWDWTQYF
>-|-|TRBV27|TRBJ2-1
TGTGCCAGCAGTCAGGCGCAGGGGCCCAACAATGAGCAGTTCTTC
CASSQAQGPNNEQFF
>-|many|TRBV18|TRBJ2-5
TGTGCCAGCTCACTGAAGCGGGAGACCCAGTACTTC
CASSLKRETQYF
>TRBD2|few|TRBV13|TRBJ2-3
TGTGCCAGCAGCCCGGGACTAGCGGGGGCCGTCACAGATACGCAGTATTTT
CASSPGLAGAVTDTQYF
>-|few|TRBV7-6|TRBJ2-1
TGTGCCAGCAGCTTAGCCGGCTCTCTAGAGCAGTTCTTC
CASSLAGSLEQFF
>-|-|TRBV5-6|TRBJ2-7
TGTGCCAGCAGCTTGGTGGCTTCACTAGGATACGAGCAGTACTTC
CASSLVASLGYEQYF
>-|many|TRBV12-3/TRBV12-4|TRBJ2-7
TGTGCCAGCAGTTTGGGGGGGCGAATCCACGAGCAGTACTTC
CASSLGGRIHEQYF
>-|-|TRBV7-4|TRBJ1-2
TGTGCCAGCAGCTTACCCTCCGGGGAAGACTACACCTTC
CASSLPSGEDYTF
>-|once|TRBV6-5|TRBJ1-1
TGTGCCAGCAGGAAACAAGGAGGGAACACTGAAGCTTTCTTT
CASRKQGGNTEAFF
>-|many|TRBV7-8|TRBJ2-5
TGTGCCAGCAGCTTGAACAGGGTTACGGAGACCCAGTACTTC
CASSLNRVTETQYF
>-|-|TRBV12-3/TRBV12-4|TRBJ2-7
TGTGCCAGCAGTTTACGGCAGACCTTCGGCGAGCAGTACTTC
CASSLRQTFGEQYF
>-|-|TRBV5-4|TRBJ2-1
TGTGCCAGCAGCTTGTTGGACGCCATATACAATGAGCAGTTCTTC
CASSLLDAIYNEQFF
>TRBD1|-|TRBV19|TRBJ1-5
TGTGCCAGTAGTATCGACAGGGCACATCAGCCCCAGCATTTT
CASSIDRAHQPQHF
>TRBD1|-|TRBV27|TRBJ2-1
TGTGCCAGCAGACACATTACAGGGGACCTTTACAATGAGCAGTTCTTC
CASRHITGDLYNEQFF
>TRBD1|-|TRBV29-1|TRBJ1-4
TGCAGCGTTGAAGATAAGATTGGGACAGGGGTAGAAAAACTGTTTTTT
CSVEDKIGTGVEKLFF
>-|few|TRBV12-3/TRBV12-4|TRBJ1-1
TGTGCCAGCTCAAAGTGGACTACTGAAGCTTTCTTT
CASSKWTTEAFF
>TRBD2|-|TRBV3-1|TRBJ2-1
TGTGCCAGCAGCCAAAACCAGGCTAGCGGGCCTTACAATGAGCAGTTCTTC
CASSQNQASGPYNEQFF
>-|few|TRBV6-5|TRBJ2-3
TGTGCCAGCAGTTACTCTGGATTCCGGGGAGTCGGCACAGATACGCAGTATTTT
CASSYSGFRGVGTDTQYF
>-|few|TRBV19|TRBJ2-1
TGTGCCAGTAGTATCCGGCAGGGGGGAGCCAATGAGCAGTTCTTC
CASSIRQGGANEQFF
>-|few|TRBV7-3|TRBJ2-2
TGTGCCAGCAGCTTATTGGGGACAACGAACACCGGGGAGCTGTTTTTT
CASSLLGTTNTGELFF
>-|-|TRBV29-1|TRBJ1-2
TGCAGCGTTGAAGATCGAACCCTGCGGGAAGTCGGGTATTATGGCTACACCTTC
CSVEDRTLREVGYYGYTF
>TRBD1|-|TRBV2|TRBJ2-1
TGTGCCTCCCCCGGGACAGGGTACAATGAGCAGTTCTTC
CASPGTGYNEQFF
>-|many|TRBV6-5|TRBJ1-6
TGTGCCAGCAGTTACTCCCCTGGACCGGGCGTTAGGATGCCCCTCCACTTT
CASSYSPGPGVRMPLHF
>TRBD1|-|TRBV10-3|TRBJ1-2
TGTGCCATCAGTGGGACAGGGGATAACTATGGCTACACCTTC
CAISGTGDNYGYTF
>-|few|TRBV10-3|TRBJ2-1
TGTGCCATCAGTGAGTCGCTTGGGTTGGTCCTGCCCCACAATGAGCAGTTCTTC
CAISESLGLVLPHNEQFF
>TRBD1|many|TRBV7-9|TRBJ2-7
TGTGCCAGCAGCCCCGACAGGGGTATAGGCTACGAGCAGTACTTC
CASSPDRGIGYEQYF
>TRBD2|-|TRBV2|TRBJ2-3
TGTGCCAGCAGGGGTAGCGGGATCACAGATACGCAGTATTTT
CASRGSGITDTQYF
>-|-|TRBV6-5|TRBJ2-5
TGTGCCAGCAGTTCGCCGGGTGGGGTGACCCAGTACTTC
CASSSPGGVTQYF
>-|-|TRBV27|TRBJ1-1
TGTACCAGCTCCCCGGGGAGGGGAAGCACTGAAGCTTTCTTT
CTSSPGRGSTEAFF
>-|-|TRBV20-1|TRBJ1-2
TGCAGTGCTAGAGATCCTACTGACAGTAGCTTATTTGGCTACACCTTC
CSARDPTDSSLFGYTF
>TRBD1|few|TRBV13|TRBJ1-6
TGTGCCAGCAGCCCATTCAGGGGGATCAATTCACCCCTCCACTTT
CASSPFRGINSPLHF
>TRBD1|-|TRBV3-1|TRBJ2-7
TGTGCCAGCAGCCTAGCCAAGGGACAGGGATGGGACCAGTACTTC
CASSLAKGQGWDQYF
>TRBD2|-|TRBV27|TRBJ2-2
TGTGCCAGATTTACCGGGACTAGTTCAGCCGGGGAGCTGTTTTTT
CARFTGTSSAGELFF
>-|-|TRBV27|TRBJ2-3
TGTGCCAGCACCCTCCAAGGGGCGCGTACAGATACGCAGTATTTT
CASTLQGARTDTQYF
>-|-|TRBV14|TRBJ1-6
TGTGCCAGCAGCCAAGGAGGGCTATCACCCCTCCACTTT
CASSQGGLSPLHF
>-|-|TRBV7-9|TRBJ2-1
TGTGCCAGCGGCCCGGCCAGTACACCGAAGTACAATGAGCAGTTCTTC
CASGPASTPKYNEQFF
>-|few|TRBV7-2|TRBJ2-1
TGTGCCAGCAGCTTAGTCGCCTCGAATGAGCAGTTCTTC
CASSLVASNEQFF
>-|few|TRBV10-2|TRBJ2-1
TGCGCCACCAGTGGGGACAAGGCCCGGGCCGCCCCATACAATGAGCAGTTCTTC
CATSGDKARAAPYNEQFF
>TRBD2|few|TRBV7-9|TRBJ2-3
TGTGCCAGCAGCCAACCGGGACTAGCGGTAGAATTCACAGATACGCAGTATTTT
CASSQPGLAVEFTDTQYF
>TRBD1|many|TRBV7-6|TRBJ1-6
TGTGCCAGCAGCACCCGACAGGGATATAATTCACCCCTCCACTTT
CASSTRQGYNSPLHF
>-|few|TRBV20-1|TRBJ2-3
TGCAGTGCTAGAGATCCGGTTAAGTCAGATACGCAGTATTTT
CSARDPVKSDTQYF
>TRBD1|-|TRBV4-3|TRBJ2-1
TGCGCCAGCAGCCAAGATAGAGGGACAGGGGGCTACAATGAGCAGTTCTTC
CASSQDRGTGGYNEQFF
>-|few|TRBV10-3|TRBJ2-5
TGTGCCATCAGTGAGTCGGGCAGGGGCAAAGAGACCCAGTACTTC
CAISESGRGKETQYF
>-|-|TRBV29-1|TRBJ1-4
TGCAGCGTTGAAGGAGGGGACCAGCGGGAAAAACTGTTTTTT
CSVEGGDQREKLFF
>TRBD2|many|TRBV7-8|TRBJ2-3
TGTGCCAGCAGCCCGGAGGCGGGGGTAGGAGCAGATACGCAGTATTTT
CASSPEAGVGADTQYF
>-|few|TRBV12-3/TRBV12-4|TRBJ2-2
TGTGCCAGCAACAACCACCCCGGGGAGCTGTTTTTT
CASNNHPGELFF
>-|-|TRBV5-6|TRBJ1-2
TGTGCCAGCAGCTTGGGTTGGACTGGCTATGGCTACACCTTC
CASSLGWTGYGYTF
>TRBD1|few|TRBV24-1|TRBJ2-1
TGTGCCACCAGTGAACGGGACAGGGGTAAATACAATGAGCAGTTCTTC
CATSERDRGKYNEQFF
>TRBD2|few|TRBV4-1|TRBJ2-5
TGCGCCAGCAGCCCCTGGACTAGCGGGAGCCAAGAGACCCAGTACTTC
CASSPWTSGSQETQYF
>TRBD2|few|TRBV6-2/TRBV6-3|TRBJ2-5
TGTGCCAGCAGTTACCAGGACTTTGCGGGGGAGATAGAGACCCAGTACTTC
CASSYQDFAGEIETQYF
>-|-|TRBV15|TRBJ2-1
TGTGCCACCAGCAGAGATCCCACAGAGAATGAGCAGTTCTTC
CATSRDPTENEQFF
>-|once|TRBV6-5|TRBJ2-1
TGTGCCAGCAGTTACCTGGACAGCTTTCCCCCTTACAATGAGCAGTTCTTC
CASSYLDSFPPYNEQFF
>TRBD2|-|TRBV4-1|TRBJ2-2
TGCGCCAGCAGCCAAGGACGATTTTCGGGACTAGTGCCGTTCGCGAACACCGGGGAGCTGTTTTTT
CASSQGRFSGLVPFANTGELFF